This T cell receptor (beta chain) was sequenced in a study of CXCR3-negative and CXCR3-positive naive CD8 T cells. As for this clonotype: Its antigen is still unknown.

Study results and caveats: CXCR3-negative and CXCR3-positive naive cells shared comparable TRBV-TRBJ usage, but memory cells did not. No difference in surface CD5 was seen between naive subsets, and TCR strength was inferred from TRB CDR3 properties.

TRB cDNA libraries were made by UMI-labeled 5' RACE. TCRdb re-called the 5' RACE reads, yielding one record per CDR3 amino acid sequence without DNA. This sample contains 43,000 or so distinct CDR3 sequences. Germline CDR1 is LGHNA and CDR2 is YSLEER. CDR3 length: 18 amino acids. The sequenced sample consisted of naive CXCR3- CD8+ T cells from blood. This sample's subset: CD45RO-CCR7+CD27+CD95- naive CD8+ T cells lacking CXCR3 (TNR3-). The receptor was isolated from a human donor in good health. Some clones in this sample may be carry-over from other donors' samples. This chain uses TRBV4-3 with TRBJ2-7; the D call from TCRdb, TRBD2, cannot be confirmed without DNA. CDR3 region: CAGSQDTLAGASGDEQYF.